These 19 T cell receptor beta chains came from one sample sequenced in a study of blood T cell repertoires in COVID-19. Generated by immunoSEQ multiplex PCR, the TCRdb table keeps only in-frame clones and is missing some. Altogether over 200,000 clones are present, more than 70% being singletons, with the ten largest covering around 7.9%. The sequenced material came from peripheral blood. Source of these receptors: a man aged 35 to 55 with active or convalescent COVID-19.

The J gene is TRBJ2-2, the V gene TRBV2; 7 bases match TRBD1. The germline V gene encodes CDR1 SNHLY and CDR2 FYNNEI. J lost 2 bases, V lost 4 bases, and 7 bases had no gene match. The CDR3 has 16 amino acids. CDR3 DNA: TGTGCCAGCAGTGTAGGGCGAGGGGGCAACACCGGGGAGCTGTTTTTT. Translating gives CASSVGRGGNTGELFF.

V is TRBV12-5 and J is TRBJ2-4, with 12 bases fitting TRBD1. Germline-derived CDR1 and CDR2 are LGHNT and FRNRAP. This CDR3 has 18 residues. J was trimmed by 0 bases and V by 5 bases; bases with no gene match: 8. The DNA of the CDR3 is TGTGCTAGTGGTCTGGGGACAGGGGGCAATCTAGCCAAAAACATTCAGTACTTC. Translation gives CASGLGTGGNLAKNIQYF.

This chain joins TRBV5-1 and TRBJ2-2; 11 bases match TRBD1. Germline CDR1 SGHRS, CDR2 YFSETQ. Losses at the gene ends were 4 bases for V and 4 bases for J; bases not matched to a gene: 3. The CDR3 runs 15 residues. The CDR3 coding sequence is TGCGCCAGCAGCCCCGGGACAGGGGGCACCGGGGAGCTGTTTTTT. It encodes CASSPGTGGTGELFF.

The sample holds one count of this clone. The chain uses TRBV28 and TRBJ1-2; 9 bases align to TRBD1. V gave up 6 bases and J gave up 5 bases; unmatched junction bases: 16. The CDR3 covers 17 residues. The V gene's germline CDR1 is MDHEN and CDR2 SYDVKM. CDR3 residues: CASSYHGGDRASYGYTF. CDR3 sequence (DNA): TGTGCCAGCAGCTACCATGGGGGGGACAGGGCGTCATATGGCTACACCTTC.

The chain is built from TRBV10-3 and TRBJ2-3; perhaps TRBD1 as D (7 bases). In germline, CDR1 is ENHRY, CDR2 SYGVKD. Trimming took off 6 bases at V and 0 bases at J, with 13 bases between the two ends. This CDR3 is 15 amino acids long. The CDR3 region has the DNA TGTGCCATCAGACCGACAGGGACTAGCACAGATACGCAGTATTTT. This translates into CAIRPTGTSTDTQYF.

This clone was observed a single time. The chain has TRBV7-2 and TRBJ1-2; 10 positions agree with TRBD1. CDR3 length equals 16 residues. J was trimmed by 7 bases and V by 2 bases; bases with no gene match: 10. Per the germline V gene, CDR1 is SGHTA and CDR2 is FQGNSA. The CDR3 nucleotides read TGTGCCAGCAGCTTATTGACAGGGGGCTTAACGGGTGGCTACACCTTC. It yields the protein CASSLLTGGLTGGYTF.

The chain carries TRBV5-1 and TRBJ2-7; 11 bases are shared with TRBD2. CDR1 SGHRS and CDR2 YFSETQ come from the germline V gene. Unmatched junction bases numbered 12, after V lost 0 bases and J lost 7 bases. CDR3 length equals 17 residues. CDR3 nucleotides: TGCGCCAGCAGCTTGGCGGCGACTAGCGGGAACGAAGGGGAGCAGTACTTC. This encodes CASSLAATSGNEGEQYF.

The chain combines TRBV5-1 with TRBJ2-3; no clear D. The germline V gene encodes CDR1 SGHRS and CDR2 YFSETQ. V lost 1 base and J lost 2, with 8 bases in between. The CDR3 loop spans 14 amino acids. CDR3 loop: CASSLSSNTDTQYF. The CDR3 DNA follows: TGCGCCAGCAGCTTGAGCTCCAACACAGATACGCAGTATTTT.

A few counts support this clone. This sequence joins TRBV11-2 and TRBJ1-4; D perhaps matches TRBD1 (6 bases). The CDR3 is 18 amino acids. The V gene lost 4 bases and the J gene lost 3 bases, with 21 bases spanning the gap. Germline values: CDR1 SGHAT, CDR2 FQNNGV. The DNA of the CDR3 is TGTGCCAGCAGCTCCTTCCTCAAAGGGGGACAACCTAATGAAAAACTGTTTTTT. This gives the protein CASSSFLKGGQPNEKLFF.

The CDR3 coding sequence is TGTGCCAGCAGCTCCGAAGCGGGAGGTTCCTACGAGCAGTACTTC. This sequence encodes CASSSEAGGSYEQYF. The gene calls are TRBV7-9 and TRBJ2-7; 9 positions agree with TRBD2. The J segment lost 1 base and the V segment lost 4 bases, leaving 5 bases of the junction unmatched. This CDR3 comprises 15 residues. CDR1 is SEHNR and CDR2 is FQNEAQ in the germline V gene (reference sequence).

This clone was seen a handful of times. The chain employs TRBV25-1 and TRBJ1-5; D possibly corresponds to TRBD1 (6 bases). With 5 bases removed from V and 2 bases from J, the gap between germline ends came to 16 bases. CDR1 and CDR2 (germline): MGHDK, SYGVNS. The CDR3 sequence is 16 residues long. CDR3 in amino acids: CASSTQGIEGNQPQHF. The CDR3 DNA reads as TGTGCCAGCAGTACCCAGGGGATTGAGGGCAATCAGCCCCAGCATTTT.

This clone was detected a few times. CDR3 in DNA: TGTGCCAGCAGCAACCGGGACAGGGATGGGGAGACCCAGTACTTC. Encoded protein: CASSNRDRDGETQYF. The chain employs TRBV11-1 and TRBJ2-5; 9 nucleotides match TRBD1. V shed 5 bases and J 5 bases; nucleotides not matched to a gene: 9. The V gene's germline CDR1 is SGHAT and CDR2 FQDESV (reference sequence). CDR3 length equals 15 residues.

This chain uses TRBV5-1 with TRBJ2-7; D may be TRBD1 (5 bases). Germline V lookup: CDR1 SGHRS, CDR2 YFSETQ. Trimming removed 1 base at V and 2 bases at J, with 7 bases between. This CDR3 spans 13 amino acids. Here the CDR3 reads CASSLSRAYEQYF. CDR3 coding DNA: TGCGCCAGCAGCTTGAGCAGGGCCTACGAGCAGTACTTC.

The chain uses TRBV11-1 and TRBJ2-3, with 10 bases fitting TRBD2. V dropped 5 bases and J dropped 3; count of bases not matched to a gene: 8. This CDR3 region has 16 residues. Germline V lookup: CDR1 SGHAT, CDR2 FQDESV (reference sequence). Here the CDR3 DNA reads TGTGCCAGCAGCGGAACTAGCGGGAATCCGACAGATACGCAGTATTTT. Encoded protein: CASSGTSGNPTDTQYF.

In regard to this clone: Additional DNA sequences in this sample encode the identical CDR3. The CDR3 loop reads CASSLGQGNYGYTF. The CDR3, as DNA: TGTGCCAGCAGTCTGGGACAGGGAAACTATGGCTACACCTTC. The chain carries TRBV7-9 and TRBJ1-2, with TRBD1 identical over 9 bases. V dropped 6 bases and J dropped 2; count of bases not matched to a gene: 4. The CDR3 sequence is 14 residues long. Germline V gene data show CDR1 as SEHNR and CDR2 as FQNEAQ (reference sequence).

The CDR3 DNA reads TGTGCCAGCAGTGAAATGGCGGGAGCTACCGGGGAGCTGTTTTTT. This codes for CASSEMAGATGELFF. V and J are TRBV6-4 and TRBJ2-2, with 7 nucleotides matching TRBD2. The CDR3 sequence is 15 residues long. J was trimmed by 5 bases and V by 3 bases; bases with no gene match: 6. CDR1 is MRHNA and CDR2 is SNTAGT in the germline V gene.

The chain employs TRBV29-1 and TRBJ2-1, with D perhaps matching TRBD1 (5 bases). V gave up 7 bases and J gave up 7 bases, with 14 bases separating them. The V gene's germline CDR1 is SQVTM and CDR2 ANQGSEA. This CDR3 region has 12 residues. For the CDR3, the DNA is TGCAGCGGAGCAGGGAAGTTTAATGAGCAGTTCTTC. It encodes CSGAGKFNEQFF.

This chain uses TRBV11-2 with TRBJ2-7; D possibly corresponds to TRBD1 (6 bases). V was cut by 6 bases and J by 1 base, with 10 bases left in between. Germline-derived CDR1 and CDR2 are SGHAT and FQNNGV. The CDR3 has 13 residues. DNA of the CDR3: TGTGCCAGCAGGACAGGAGCGTCCTACGAGCAGTACTTC. Amino acids: CASRTGASYEQYF.

V usage is TRBV5-8 and J usage is TRBJ1-1; the match to TRBD1 covers 9 bases. V dropped 4 bases and J dropped 10; count of bases not matched to a gene: 11. The CDR3 runs to 14 residues. Per germline, CDR1 SGHTS and CDR2 YDEGEE. DNA for the CDR3: TGTGCCAGCAGCATTACCGGGACAGGGACGGCAGCTTTCTTT. This gives the protein CASSITGTGTAAFF.